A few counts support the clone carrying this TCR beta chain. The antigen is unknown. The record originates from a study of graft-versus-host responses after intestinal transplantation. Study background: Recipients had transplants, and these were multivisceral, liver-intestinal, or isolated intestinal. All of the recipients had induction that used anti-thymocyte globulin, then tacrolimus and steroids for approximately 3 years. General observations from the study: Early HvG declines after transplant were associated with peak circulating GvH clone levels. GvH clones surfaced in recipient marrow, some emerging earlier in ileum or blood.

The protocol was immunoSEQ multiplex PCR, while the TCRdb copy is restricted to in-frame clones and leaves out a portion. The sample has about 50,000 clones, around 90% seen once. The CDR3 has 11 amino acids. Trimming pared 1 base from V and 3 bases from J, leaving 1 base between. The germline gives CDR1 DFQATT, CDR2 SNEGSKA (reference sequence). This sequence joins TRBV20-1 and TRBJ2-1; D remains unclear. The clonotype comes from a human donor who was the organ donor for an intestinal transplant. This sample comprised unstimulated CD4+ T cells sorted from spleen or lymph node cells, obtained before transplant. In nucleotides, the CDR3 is TGCAGTGCTAGAGTCTACAATGAGCAGTTCTTC. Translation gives CSARVYNEQFF.